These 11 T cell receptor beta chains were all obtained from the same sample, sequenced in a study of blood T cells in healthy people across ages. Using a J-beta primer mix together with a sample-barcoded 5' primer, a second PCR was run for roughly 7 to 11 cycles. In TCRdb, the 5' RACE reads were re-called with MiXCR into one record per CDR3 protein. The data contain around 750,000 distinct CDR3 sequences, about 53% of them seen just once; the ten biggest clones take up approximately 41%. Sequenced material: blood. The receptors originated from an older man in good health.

CDR3 nucleotides: TGCGCCAGCAGCTTGGACGGCCCGGGAAGGGATACGCAGTATTTT. Its translation: CASSLDGPGRDTQYF. This chain links TRBV5-1 with TRBJ2-3, with D perhaps TRBD2 (5 bases). V was cut by 0 bases and J by 6 bases, with 14 bases left in between. Germline lookup yields CDR1 SGHRS and CDR2 YFSETQ. This CDR3 spans 15 amino acids.

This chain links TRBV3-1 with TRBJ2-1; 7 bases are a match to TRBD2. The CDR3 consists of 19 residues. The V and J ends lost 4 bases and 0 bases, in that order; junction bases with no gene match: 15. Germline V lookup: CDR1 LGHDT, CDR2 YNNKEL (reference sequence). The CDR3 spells CASSPGTKWPGGSYNEQFF. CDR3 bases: TGTGCCAGCAGCCCTGGTACCAAATGGCCGGGAGGCTCCTACAATGAGCAGTTCTTC.

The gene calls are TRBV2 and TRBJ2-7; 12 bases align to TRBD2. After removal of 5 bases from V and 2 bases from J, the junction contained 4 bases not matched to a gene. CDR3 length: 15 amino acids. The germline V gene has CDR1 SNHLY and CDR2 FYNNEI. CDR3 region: CASSRLAGATYEQYF. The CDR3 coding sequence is TGTGCCAGCAGTAGACTAGCGGGAGCGACCTACGAGCAGTACTTC.

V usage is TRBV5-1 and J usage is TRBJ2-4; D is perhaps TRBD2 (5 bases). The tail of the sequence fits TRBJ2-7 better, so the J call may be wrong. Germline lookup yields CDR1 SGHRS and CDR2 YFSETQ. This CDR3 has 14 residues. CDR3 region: CASSVGLSSDEQYF. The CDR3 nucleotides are TGCGCCAGCAGCGTCGGGTTGAGTAGCGACGAGCAGTACTTC.

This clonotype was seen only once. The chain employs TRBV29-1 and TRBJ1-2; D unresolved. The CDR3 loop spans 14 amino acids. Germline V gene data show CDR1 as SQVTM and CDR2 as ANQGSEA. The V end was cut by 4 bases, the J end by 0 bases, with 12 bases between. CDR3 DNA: TGCAGCGTTGGGCCACGGCTTTCTAACTATGGCTACACCTTC. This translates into CSVGPRLSNYGYTF.

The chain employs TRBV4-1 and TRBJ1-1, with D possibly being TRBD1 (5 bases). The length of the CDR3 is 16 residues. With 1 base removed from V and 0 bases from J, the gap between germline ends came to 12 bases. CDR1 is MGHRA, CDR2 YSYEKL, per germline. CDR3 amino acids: CASSQARRGVNTEAFF. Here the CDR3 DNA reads TGCGCCAGCAGCCAAGCTCGGCGGGGGGTGAACACTGAAGCTTTCTTT.

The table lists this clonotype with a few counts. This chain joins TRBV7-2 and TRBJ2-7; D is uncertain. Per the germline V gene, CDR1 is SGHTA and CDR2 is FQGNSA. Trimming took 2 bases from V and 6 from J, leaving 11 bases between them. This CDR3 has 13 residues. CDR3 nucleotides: TGTGCCAGCAGCTTACCCACGCGGCGCGAGCAGTACTTC. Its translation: CASSLPTRREQYF.

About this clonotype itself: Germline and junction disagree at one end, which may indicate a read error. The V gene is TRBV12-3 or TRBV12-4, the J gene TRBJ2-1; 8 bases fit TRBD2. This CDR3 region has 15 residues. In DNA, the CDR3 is TGTGCTAGCAGTTTTCTCGGGGGGGGCTACAATGAGCAGTTCTTC. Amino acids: CASSFLGGGYNEQFF.

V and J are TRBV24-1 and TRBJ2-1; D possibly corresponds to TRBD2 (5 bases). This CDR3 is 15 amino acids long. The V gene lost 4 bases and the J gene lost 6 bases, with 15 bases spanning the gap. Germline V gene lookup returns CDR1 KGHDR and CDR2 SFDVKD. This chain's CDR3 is CATSEAVWGGNEQFF. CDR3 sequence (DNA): TGTGCCACCAGTGAAGCGGTTTGGGGTGGCAATGAGCAGTTCTTC.

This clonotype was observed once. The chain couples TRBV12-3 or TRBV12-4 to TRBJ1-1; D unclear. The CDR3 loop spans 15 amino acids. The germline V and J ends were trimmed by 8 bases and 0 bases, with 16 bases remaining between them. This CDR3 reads CASCQHGRLNTEAFF. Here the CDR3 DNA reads TGTGCCAGCTGTCAACATGGACGCCTGAACACTGAAGCTTTCTTT.

CDR3 region: CASSGYLSGAGGRYAYF. DNA of the CDR3: TGTGCCAGCAGCGGATATCTGTCGGGGGCAGGGGGTAGATACGCGTATTTT. The genes are TRBV11-2 and TRBJ2-3, with D tentatively TRBD1 (7 bases). CDR3 length: 17 amino acids. The V and J ends lost 5 bases and 14 bases respectively, with 32 bases between them. Germline CDR1 SGHAT, CDR2 FQNNGV.